The 8 T cell receptor beta chains in this list originate from one sample, sequenced in a study of human T cells and chemical hapten exposure. Time point specified: pre-sensitization, week 0. Treatment given: therapeutic diphenylcyclopropenone sensitization with weekly scalp DPC. TCRdb processed the RACE reads anew with MiXCR; each CDR3 protein has one entry. The sample holds about 380,000 distinct CDR3 sequences, less than 6.5% seen once. Here the sequenced sample was whole blood, taken in connection with sensitization to the hapten diphenylcyclopropenone (DPC). The receptor set was obtained from a woman aged 50 to 60 with alopecia areata. Some clones in this sample may be carry-over from other donors' samples.

This clonotype was detected ten times or more. The chain carries TRBV27 and TRBJ2-7; D is uncertain. CDR1 and CDR2 (germline): MNHEY, SMNVEV (reference sequence). This CDR3 spans 14 amino acids. Deletions cut 0 bases from V and 2 bases from J, with 8 bases between. Here the CDR3 reads CASSLSADAYEQYF. In DNA, the CDR3 is TGTGCCAGCAGTTTATCGGCTGATGCCTACGAGCAGTACTTC.

This clonotype appeared many times. The V gene is TRBV5-6, the J gene TRBJ1-2, with TRBD1 identical over 10 bases. With V trimmed by 0 bases and J by 7 bases, 6 bases remained unmatched. CDR3 size: 15 residues. Germline V lookup: CDR1 SGHDT, CDR2 YYEEEE. CDR3 sequence (DNA): TGTGCCAGCAGCTTGGGGGACAGGGGCCCCTTTGGCTACACCTTC. It is translated as CASSLGDRGPFGYTF.

This clonotype came up a few times. The chain has TRBV29-1 and TRBJ1-2; TRBD1 matches 7 bases. The CDR3 runs to 14 residues. J was trimmed by 6 bases and V by 3 bases; bases with no gene match: 10. Germline V gene sequence: CDR1 SQVTM, CDR2 ANQGSEA. The CDR3 DNA is TGCAGCGTTGAGGGGGTACAGGGGAGCCATGGCTACACCTTC. This gives the protein CSVEGVQGSHGYTF.

This clonotype has more than one count but fewer than ten. V usage is TRBV12-3 or TRBV12-4 and J usage is TRBJ1-1; D not certain. CDR3 size: 12 residues. The germline V and J ends were trimmed by 8 bases and 4 bases, with 11 bases remaining between them. DNA of the CDR3: TGTGCCAGCGGGTACGCCGGCACTGAAGCTTTCTTT. It is translated as CASGYAGTEAFF.

This chain uses TRBV2 with TRBJ2-4; D is perhaps TRBD1 (6 bases). V was clipped by 11 bases and J by 5 bases, with 13 bases between them. The CDR3 length is 12 residues. CDR1 is SNHLY, CDR2 FYNNEI, per germline. The chain's CDR3 is CALRGTQNIQYF. In nucleotides, the CDR3 is TGTGCCTTAAGGGGGACCCAAAACATTCAGTACTTC.

This clonotype showed up many times. The chain couples TRBV6-5 to TRBJ1-1; 12 bases line up with TRBD1. This CDR3 spans 15 amino acids. V lost 5 bases to trimming and J lost 4 bases; unmatched junction nucleotides: 5. Germline V gene sequence: CDR1 MNHEY, CDR2 SVGAGI. The CDR3 bases are TGTGCCAGCAGTGGGACAGGGGGCGACGGCACTGAAGCTTTCTTT. This sequence encodes CASSGTGGDGTEAFF.

In its sample, this clonotype was seen many times. The chain carries TRBV20-1 and TRBJ2-1, with 16 bases lining up with TRBD2. J lost 0 bases, V lost 5 bases, and 4 bases had no gene match. Germline CDR1 is DFQATT and CDR2 is SNEGSKA (reference sequence). The length of the CDR3 is 17 residues. CDR3 nucleotide sequence: TGCAGTGCTCCCGGGACTAGCGGGGGGGCCTCCTACAATGAGCAGTTCTTC. As protein: CSAPGTSGGASYNEQFF.

This clonotype came up many times. V is TRBV7-9 and J is TRBJ2-7; 7 positions match TRBD2. This CDR3 contains 15 residues. The junction had 5 bases not matched to a gene; V was cut back by 1 base and J by 2 bases. Germline V gene data show CDR1 as SEHNR and CDR2 as FQNEAQ (reference sequence). The CDR3 nucleotides read TGTGCCAGCAGCTTAGTATCGGGGGGAGCCTACGAGCAGTACTTC. This gives the protein CASSLVSGGAYEQYF.